The entry below describes one T cell receptor beta chain. The target of this receptor is not known. No much larger clone is present one base from it, and per-base qualities are unavailable. This sample stems from a study of shared clonotypes between healthy human individuals (dated by TCRdb to about 2020). For the wider study: The cohort comprised two women and three men aged 18 to 49 years. Per donor, three plates each were used for CD4 naive and CD4 memory, two for CD8 naive, and one for CD8 memory. To estimate repertoire size and how much clonotypes are shared between individuals, the study performed deep sequencing of blood TCR repertoires from roughly five healthy adults. To increase sequencing depth and limit assay-specific biases, TCR repertoire library preparation and sequencing were carried out by different laboratories using diverse techniques. Leukapheresis yielded between about 0.85 and 10 billion PBMCs per donor.

Summary of the overall study and its limitations: Clonotypes shared by all four sorted-subset donors showed higher generation probabilities than non-shared clonotypes. The small number of donors limited the genetic and exposure-history diversity represented. Rarefaction of sorted-subset datasets indicated incomplete sequencing despite the large sequencing depth. Sampling was restricted to blood, and TCR repertoires in tissues likely differ from the TCR repertoires found in blood. Pairwise subsampling led to the expectation that sequencing depth would affect the degree of clonotype sharing among donors. Estimated clonotype richness was generally larger for naive than for memory subsets. Roughly 5% of naive CD4, 3.5% of naive CD8, 2.3% of memory CD4, and over 0.35% of memory CD8 clonotypes were shared across several donors.

Donors were healthy HIV-negative adults with no recently reported acute infections or vaccinations. Every donor was a Caucasian adult living in Nashville, Tennessee, USA. CD4+ T cells were enriched by magnetic negative selection; naive cells were then positively selected on CD45RA, and the negative fraction formed the memory subset. Blood was obtained by leukapheresis, after which PBMCs were separated by Ficoll-Histopaque density gradient centrifugation and cryopreserved in liquid nitrogen vapor phase. Analytical flow cytometry was used to check the purity and quantity of every magnetically sorted T cell population. Genomic DNA was isolated from every sorted fraction and measured by UV absorbance on a Nanodrop 2000c. CDR1 MNHNS and CDR2 SASEGT are derived from the germline V gene. CDR3 length: 13 amino acids, cysteine to phenylalanine. CDR3 DNA is the only sequence kept; it has 39 bases, read in frame from the first base. V is cut by 5 bases and J by 7 bases, and the space between the germline ends is 12 bases.

Using the deep immunoSEQ assay, TCR CDR3 regions were amplified from genomic DNA by multiplex PCR. Extracted genomic DNA from each cell subset was spread evenly across all wells of several immunoSEQ 96-well plates, with each plate serving as a replicate. For sorted subsets, each replicate PCR was loaded with 200 ng genomic DNA, equivalent to 25,000 to 30,000 T cell genomes. Purified libraries were measured with a Qubit 3.0 fluorometer, size-checked on a Bioanalyzer 2100, and measured again with the KAPA Library Quantification kit. Every immunoSEQ 96-well plate was sequenced on a separate single-read 150-cycle Illumina NextSeq 550 flow cell. As for how the authors treated the data: Because the immunoSEQ output held only junctional sequences and lacked quality scores, the filtering could not match the filtering applied to full-length reads. To assign V/J genes and CDR3, sequences were annotated using PyIR, a Python wrapper for IgBLAST v1.9, with IMGT germline references. Reads were removed for weak V/J assignments (E-value above 1e-6), missing CDR3, stop codons, out-of-frame junctions, or ambiguous translated residues. V3J clonotypes were defined as sequences sharing an identical inferred V gene, J gene, and CDR3 amino acid sequence. To compute the percentage overlap between repertoires, the number of shared unique clonotypes was divided by the size of the smaller repertoire. Repertoire richness was assessed with RTK rarefaction, the Chao1 estimator, and Recon v2.1 estimates of unobserved clonotypes. Generation probabilities were computed with OLGA for all TCRbeta clonotypes obtained by the gDNA method from several donors. TCRdb re-hosts the immuneACCESS table, in-frame sequences only. Its copies lack some clones; in the studies checked, an unresolved V gene accounts for under half of them, and the cause for the rest is not known. V and J calls and clone size come straight from that table; D and trimming were deduced from the DNA. In this sample the table shows about 710,000 clones, around 78% of which occur a single time. Of the sample, around 1.8% is held by the ten largest clones.

The clonotype originates from a woman in her twenties or thirties in good health. Recombination joined TRBV6-1 with TRBJ2-1; the best D guess is TRBD2, with 6 bases matching. The sequencing input was memory CD4+ T cells sorted from blood. The sample's cell subset or site label is to be understood as: CD45RA-negative fraction. The CDR3 reads CASSWGVGNEQFF. The sequence in DNA is TGTGCCAGCAGTTGGGGGGTGGGGAATGAGCAGTTCTTC.